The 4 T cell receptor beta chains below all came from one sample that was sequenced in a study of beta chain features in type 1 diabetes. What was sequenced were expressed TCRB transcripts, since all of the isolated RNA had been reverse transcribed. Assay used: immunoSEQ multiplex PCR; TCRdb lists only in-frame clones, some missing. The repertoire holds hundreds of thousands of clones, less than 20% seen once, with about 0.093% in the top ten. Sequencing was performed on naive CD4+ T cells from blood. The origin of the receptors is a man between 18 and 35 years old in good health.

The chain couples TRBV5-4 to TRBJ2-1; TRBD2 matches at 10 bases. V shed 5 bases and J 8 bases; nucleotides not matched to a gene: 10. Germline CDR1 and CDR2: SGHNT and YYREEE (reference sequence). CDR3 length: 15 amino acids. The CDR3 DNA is TGTGCCAGCAGTTTAGCCGGGACTAGCGACGATGAGCAGTTCTTC. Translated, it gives CASSLAGTSDDEQFF.

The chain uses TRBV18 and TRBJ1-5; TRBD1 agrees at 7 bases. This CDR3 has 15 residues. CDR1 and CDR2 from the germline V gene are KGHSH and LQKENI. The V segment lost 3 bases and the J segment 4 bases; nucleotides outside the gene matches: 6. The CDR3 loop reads CASSPIQTGNQPQHF. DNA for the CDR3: TGTGCCAGCTCACCTATACAGACAGGGAATCAGCCCCAGCATTTT.

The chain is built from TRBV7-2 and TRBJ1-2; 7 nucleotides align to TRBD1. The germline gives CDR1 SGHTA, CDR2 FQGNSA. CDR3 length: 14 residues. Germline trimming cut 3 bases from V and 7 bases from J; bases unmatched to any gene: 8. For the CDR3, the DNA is TGTGCCAGCAGCTTCCTAGTAGGGGGCTCTGGCTACACCTTC. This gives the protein CASSFLVGGSGYTF.

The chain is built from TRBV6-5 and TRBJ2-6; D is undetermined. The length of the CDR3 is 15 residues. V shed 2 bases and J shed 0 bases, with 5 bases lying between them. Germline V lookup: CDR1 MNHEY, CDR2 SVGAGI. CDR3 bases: TGTGCCAGCAGTTACGGGGTCTCTGGGGCCAACGTCCTGACTTTC. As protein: CASSYGVSGANVLTF.